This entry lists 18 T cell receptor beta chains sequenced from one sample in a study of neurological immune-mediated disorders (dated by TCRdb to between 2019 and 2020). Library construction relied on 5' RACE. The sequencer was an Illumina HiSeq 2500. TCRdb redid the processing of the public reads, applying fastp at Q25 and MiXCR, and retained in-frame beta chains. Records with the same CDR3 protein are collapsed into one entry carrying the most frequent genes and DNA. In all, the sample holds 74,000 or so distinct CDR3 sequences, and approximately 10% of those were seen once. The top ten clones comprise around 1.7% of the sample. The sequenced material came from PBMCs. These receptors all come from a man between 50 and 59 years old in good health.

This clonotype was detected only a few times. Written as DNA, the CDR3 is TGTGCCAGCAGCTTAGCGTGGCGGGGAGGAAACACCATATATTTT. Protein sequence: CASSLAWRGGNTIYF. This chain connects TRBV7-2 to TRBJ1-3; D gene unclear. Looked up from germline, CDR1 is SGHTA and CDR2 is FQGNSA. Trimming pared 0 bases from V and 4 bases from J, leaving 10 bases between. This CDR3 has 15 residues.

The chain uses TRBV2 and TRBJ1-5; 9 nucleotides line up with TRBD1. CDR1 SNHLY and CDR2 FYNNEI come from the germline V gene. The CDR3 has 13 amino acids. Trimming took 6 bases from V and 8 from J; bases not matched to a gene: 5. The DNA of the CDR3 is TGTGCCAGCAGGGGCACAGGGGGCGAGCCCCAGCATTTT. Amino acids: CASRGTGGEPQHF.

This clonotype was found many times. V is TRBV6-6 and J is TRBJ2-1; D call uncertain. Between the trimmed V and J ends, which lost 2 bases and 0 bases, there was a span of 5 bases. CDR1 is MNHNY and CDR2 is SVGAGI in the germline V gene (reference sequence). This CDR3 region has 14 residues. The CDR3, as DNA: TGTGCCAGCAGTTACAGGGACTCCTACAATGAGCAGTTCTTC. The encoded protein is CASSYRDSYNEQFF.

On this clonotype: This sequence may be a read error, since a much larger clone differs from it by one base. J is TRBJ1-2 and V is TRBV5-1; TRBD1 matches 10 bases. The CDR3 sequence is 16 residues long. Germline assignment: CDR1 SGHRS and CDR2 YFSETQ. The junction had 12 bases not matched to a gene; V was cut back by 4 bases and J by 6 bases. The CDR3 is CASSIQTRQGADGYTF. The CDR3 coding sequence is TGCGCCAGCAGCATACAAACAAGACAGGGGGCTGATGGCTACACCTTC.

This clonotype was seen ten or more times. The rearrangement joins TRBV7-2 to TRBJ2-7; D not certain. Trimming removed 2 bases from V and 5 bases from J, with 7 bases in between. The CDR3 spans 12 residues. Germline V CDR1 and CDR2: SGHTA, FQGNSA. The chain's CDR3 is CASSLRRDEQYF. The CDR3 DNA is TGTGCCAGCAGCTTAAGACGGGACGAGCAGTACTTC. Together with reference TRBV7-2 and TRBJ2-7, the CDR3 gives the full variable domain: GAGVSQSPSNKVTEKGKDVELRCDPISGHTALYWYRQSLGQGLEFLIYFQGNSAPDKSGLPSDRFSAERTGGSVSTLTIQRTQQEDSAVYLCASSLRRDEQYFGPGTRLTVT.

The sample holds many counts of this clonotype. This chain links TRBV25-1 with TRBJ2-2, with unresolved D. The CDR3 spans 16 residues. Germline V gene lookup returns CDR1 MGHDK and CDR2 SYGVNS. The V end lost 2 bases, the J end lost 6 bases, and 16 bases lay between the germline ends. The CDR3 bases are TGTGCCAGCAGTGAACGAGGCAGCACGGGTGCCGGGGAGCTGTTTTTT. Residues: CASSERGSTGAGELFF.

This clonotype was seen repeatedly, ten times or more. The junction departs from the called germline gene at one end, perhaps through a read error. The CDR3 loop reads CASSIAGTGVETQYF. CDR3 nucleotides: TGTGCCAGCAGTATAGCCGGGACAGGGGTAGAGACCCAGTACTTC. The rearrangement joins TRBV12-3 or TRBV12-4 to TRBJ2-5, with 10 positions matching TRBD1. This CDR3 region has 15 residues.

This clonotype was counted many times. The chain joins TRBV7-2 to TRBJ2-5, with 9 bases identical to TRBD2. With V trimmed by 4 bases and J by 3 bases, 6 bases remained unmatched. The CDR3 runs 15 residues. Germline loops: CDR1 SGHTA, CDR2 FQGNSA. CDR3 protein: CASSSYSGGEETQYF. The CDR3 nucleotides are TGTGCCAGCAGCTCCTATAGCGGGGGAGAAGAGACCCAGTACTTC.

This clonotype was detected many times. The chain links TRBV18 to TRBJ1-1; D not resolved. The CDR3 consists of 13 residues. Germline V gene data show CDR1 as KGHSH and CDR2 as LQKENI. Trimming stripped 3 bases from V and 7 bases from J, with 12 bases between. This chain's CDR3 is CASSPKVDVEAFF. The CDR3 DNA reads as TGTGCCAGCTCACCTAAGGTGGACGTTGAAGCTTTCTTT.

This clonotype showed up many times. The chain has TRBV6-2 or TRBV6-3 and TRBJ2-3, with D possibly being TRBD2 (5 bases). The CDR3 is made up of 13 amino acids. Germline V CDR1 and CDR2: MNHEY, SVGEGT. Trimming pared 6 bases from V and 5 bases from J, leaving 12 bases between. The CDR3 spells CASRTSAGDTQYF. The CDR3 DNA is TGTGCCAGCAGGACCTCGGCGGGAGATACGCAGTATTTT.

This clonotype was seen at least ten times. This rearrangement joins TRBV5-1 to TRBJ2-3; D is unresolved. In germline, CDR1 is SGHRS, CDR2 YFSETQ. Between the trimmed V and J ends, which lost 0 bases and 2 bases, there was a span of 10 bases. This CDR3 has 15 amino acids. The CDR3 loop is CASSLEGFTTDTQYF. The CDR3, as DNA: TGCGCCAGCAGCTTGGAAGGGTTTACCACAGATACGCAGTATTTT. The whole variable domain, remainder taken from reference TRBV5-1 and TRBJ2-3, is KAGVTQTPRYLIKTRGQQVTLSCSPISGHRSVSWYQQTPGQGLQFLFEYFSETQRNKGNFPGRFSGRQFSNSRSEMNVSTLELGDSALYLCASSLEGFTTDTQYFGPGTRLTVL.

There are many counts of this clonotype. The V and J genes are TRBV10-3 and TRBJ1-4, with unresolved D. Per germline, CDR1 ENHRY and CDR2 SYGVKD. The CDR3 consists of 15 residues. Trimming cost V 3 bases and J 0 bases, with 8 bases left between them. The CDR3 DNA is TGTGCCATCAGTGACACAGTCTCAACTAATGAAAAACTGTTTTTT. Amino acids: CAISDTVSTNEKLFF.

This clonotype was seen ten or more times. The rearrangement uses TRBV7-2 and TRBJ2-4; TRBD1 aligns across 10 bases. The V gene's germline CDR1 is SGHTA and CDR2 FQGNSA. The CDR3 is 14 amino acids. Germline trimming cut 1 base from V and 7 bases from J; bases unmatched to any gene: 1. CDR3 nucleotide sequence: TGTGCCAGCAGCTTAGGACAGGGGGCGAACATTCAGTACTTC. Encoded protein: CASSLGQGANIQYF.

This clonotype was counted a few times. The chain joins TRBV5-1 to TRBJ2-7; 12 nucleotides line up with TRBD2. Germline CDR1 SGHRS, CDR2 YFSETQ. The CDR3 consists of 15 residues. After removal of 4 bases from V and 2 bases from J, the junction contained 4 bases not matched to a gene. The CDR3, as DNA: TGCGCCAGCAGCGCTGCTAGCGGGGGGGCCTACGAGCAGTACTTC. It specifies CASSAASGGAYEQYF. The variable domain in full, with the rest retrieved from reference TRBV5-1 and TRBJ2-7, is KAGVTQTPRYLIKTRGQQVTLSCSPISGHRSVSWYQQTPGQGLQFLFEYFSETQRNKGNFPGRFSGRQFSNSRSEMNVSTLELGDSALYLCASSAASGGAYEQYFGPGTRLTVT.

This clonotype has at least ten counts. CDR3 DNA: TGTGCCAGCAGCCCGAATAGCGGGGGGCGAGGCACAGATACGCAGTATTTT. Its translation is CASSPNSGGRGTDTQYF. The chain couples TRBV7-2 to TRBJ2-3, with TRBD2 identical over 10 bases. The CDR3 is 17 residues long. Losses at the gene ends were 5 bases for V and 1 base for J; bases not matched to a gene: 9. Germline CDR1 and CDR2: SGHTA and FQGNSA.

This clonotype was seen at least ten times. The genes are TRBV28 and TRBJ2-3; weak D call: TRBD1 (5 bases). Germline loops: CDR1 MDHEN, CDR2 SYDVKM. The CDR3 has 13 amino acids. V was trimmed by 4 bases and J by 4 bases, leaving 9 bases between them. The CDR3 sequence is CASSWEGADTQYF. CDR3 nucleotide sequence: TGTGCCAGCAGTTGGGAAGGGGCAGATACGCAGTATTTT.

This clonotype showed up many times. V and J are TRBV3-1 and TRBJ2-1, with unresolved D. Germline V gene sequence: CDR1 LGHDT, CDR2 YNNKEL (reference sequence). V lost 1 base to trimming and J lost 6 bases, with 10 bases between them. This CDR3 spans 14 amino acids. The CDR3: CASSQGLEANEQFF. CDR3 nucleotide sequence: TGTGCCAGCAGCCAAGGGCTAGAGGCCAATGAGCAGTTCTTC.

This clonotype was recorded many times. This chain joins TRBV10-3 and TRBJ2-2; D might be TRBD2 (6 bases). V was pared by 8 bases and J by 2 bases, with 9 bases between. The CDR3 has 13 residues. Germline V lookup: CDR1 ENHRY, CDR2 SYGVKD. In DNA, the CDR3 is TGTGCCATCGGGGGGTCAAACACCGGGGAGCTGTTTTTT. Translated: CAIGGSNTGELFF.